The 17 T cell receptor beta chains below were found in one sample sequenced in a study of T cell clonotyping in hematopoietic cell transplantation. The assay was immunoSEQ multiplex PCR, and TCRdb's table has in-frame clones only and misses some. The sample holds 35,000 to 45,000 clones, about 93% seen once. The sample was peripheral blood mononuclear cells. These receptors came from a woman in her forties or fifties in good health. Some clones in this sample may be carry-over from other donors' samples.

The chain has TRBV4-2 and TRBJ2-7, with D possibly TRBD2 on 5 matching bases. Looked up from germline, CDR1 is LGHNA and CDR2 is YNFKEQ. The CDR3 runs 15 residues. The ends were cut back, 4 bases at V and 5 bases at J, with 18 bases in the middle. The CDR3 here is CASSPGLTLGNEQYF. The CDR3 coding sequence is TGTGCCAGCAGCCCTGGACTGACCTTAGGGAACGAGCAGTACTTC.

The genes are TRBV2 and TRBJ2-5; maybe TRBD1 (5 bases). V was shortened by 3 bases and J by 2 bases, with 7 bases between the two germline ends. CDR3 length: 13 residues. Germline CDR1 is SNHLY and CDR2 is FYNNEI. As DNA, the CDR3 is TGTGCCAGCAGTGAGGGGCAGCAAGAGACCCAGTACTTC. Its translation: CASSEGQQETQYF.

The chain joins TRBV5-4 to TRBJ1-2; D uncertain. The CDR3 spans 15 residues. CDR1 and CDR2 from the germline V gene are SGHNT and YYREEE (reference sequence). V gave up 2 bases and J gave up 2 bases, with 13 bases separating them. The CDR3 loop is CASSLSAGRNYGYTF. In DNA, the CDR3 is TGTGCCAGCAGCTTAAGTGCCGGCAGGAACTATGGCTACACCTTC.

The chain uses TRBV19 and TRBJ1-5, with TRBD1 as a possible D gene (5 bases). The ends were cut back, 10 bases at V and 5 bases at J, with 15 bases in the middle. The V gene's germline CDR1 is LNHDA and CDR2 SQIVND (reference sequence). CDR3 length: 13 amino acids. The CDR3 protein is CATRGVWHQPQHF. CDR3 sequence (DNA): TGTGCCACACGGGGGGTCTGGCATCAGCCCCAGCATTTT. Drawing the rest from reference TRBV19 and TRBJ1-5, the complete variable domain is DGGITQSPKYLFRKEGQNVTLSCEQNLNHDAMYWYRQDPGQGLRLIYYSQIVNDFQKGDIAEGYSVSREKKESFPLTVTSAQKNPTAFYLCATRGVWHQPQHFGDGTRLSIL.

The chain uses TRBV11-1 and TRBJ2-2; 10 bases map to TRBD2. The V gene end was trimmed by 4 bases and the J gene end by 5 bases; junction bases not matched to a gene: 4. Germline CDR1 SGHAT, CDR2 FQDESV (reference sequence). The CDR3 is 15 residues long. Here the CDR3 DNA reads TGTGCCAGCAGCTATAGCGGGGGGAGAACCGGGGAGCTGTTTTTT. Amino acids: CASSYSGGRTGELFF. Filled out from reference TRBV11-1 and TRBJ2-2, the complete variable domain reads EAEVAQSPRYKITEKSQAVAFWCDPISGHATLYWYRQILGQGPELLVQFQDESVVDDSQLPKDRFSAERLKGVDSTLKIQPAELGDSAMYLCASSYSGGRTGELFFGEGSRLTVL.

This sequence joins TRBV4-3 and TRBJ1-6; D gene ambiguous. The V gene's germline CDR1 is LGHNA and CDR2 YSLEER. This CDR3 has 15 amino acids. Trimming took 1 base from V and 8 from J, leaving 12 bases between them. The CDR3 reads CASSQAIPRDSPLHF. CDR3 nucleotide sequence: TGCGCCAGCAGCCAAGCCATCCCTAGAGATTCACCCCTCCACTTT.

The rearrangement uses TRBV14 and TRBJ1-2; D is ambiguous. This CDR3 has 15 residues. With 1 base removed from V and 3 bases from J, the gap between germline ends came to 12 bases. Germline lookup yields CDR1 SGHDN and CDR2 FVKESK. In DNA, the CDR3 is TGTGCCAGCAGCCAAGGGGTCTCAACGGACTATGGCTACACCTTC. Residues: CASSQGVSTDYGYTF.

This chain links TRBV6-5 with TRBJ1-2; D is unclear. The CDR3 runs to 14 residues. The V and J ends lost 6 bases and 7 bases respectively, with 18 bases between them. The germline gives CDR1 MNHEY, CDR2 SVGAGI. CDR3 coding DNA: TGTGCCAGCAGCCGTACCGGCAGGCGAAGTGGCTACACCTTC. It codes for CASSRTGRRSGYTF.

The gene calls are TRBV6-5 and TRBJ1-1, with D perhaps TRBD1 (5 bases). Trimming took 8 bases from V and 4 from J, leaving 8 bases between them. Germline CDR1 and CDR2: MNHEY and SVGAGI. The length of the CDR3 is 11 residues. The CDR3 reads CASLRATEAFF. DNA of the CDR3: TGTGCCAGCCTCAGGGCCACTGAAGCTTTCTTT.

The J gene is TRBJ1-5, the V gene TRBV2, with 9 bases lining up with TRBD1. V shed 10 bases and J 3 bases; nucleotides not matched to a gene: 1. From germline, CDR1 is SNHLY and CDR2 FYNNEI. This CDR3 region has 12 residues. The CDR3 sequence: CATQGANQPQHF. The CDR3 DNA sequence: TGTGCCACACAGGGGGCCAATCAGCCCCAGCATTTT.

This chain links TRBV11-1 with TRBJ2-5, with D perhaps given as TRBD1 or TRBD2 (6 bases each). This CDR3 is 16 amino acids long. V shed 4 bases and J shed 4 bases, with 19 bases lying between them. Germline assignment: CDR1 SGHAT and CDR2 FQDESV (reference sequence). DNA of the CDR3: TGTGCCAGCAGCTGGGGGGCGCCGTCACGGGGAGAGACCCAGTACTTC. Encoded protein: CASSWGAPSRGETQYF. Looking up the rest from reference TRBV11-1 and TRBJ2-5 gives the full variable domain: EAEVAQSPRYKITEKSQAVAFWCDPISGHATLYWYRQILGQGPELLVQFQDESVVDDSQLPKDRFSAERLKGVDSTLKIQPAELGDSAMYLCASSWGAPSRGETQYFGPGTRLLVL.

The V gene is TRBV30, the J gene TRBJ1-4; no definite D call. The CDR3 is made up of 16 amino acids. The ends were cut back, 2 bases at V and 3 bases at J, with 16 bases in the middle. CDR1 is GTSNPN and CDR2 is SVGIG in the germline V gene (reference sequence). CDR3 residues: CAWSTPARGANEKLFF. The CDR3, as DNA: TGTGCCTGGAGTACTCCCGCCCGGGGAGCTAATGAAAAACTGTTTTTT.

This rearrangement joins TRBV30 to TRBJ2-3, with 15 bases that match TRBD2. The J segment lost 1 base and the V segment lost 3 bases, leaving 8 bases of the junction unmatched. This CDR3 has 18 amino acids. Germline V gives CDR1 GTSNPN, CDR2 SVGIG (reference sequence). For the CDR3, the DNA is TGTGCCTGGAGCCGATTGCGGACTAGCGGGGGGGGCACAGATACGCAGTATTTT. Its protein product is CAWSRLRTSGGGTDTQYF.

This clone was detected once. CDR3 region: CASSLEGRGNTEAFF. CDR3 DNA: TGTGCCAGCAGCTTGGAGGGCAGGGGGAACACTGAAGCTTTCTTT. The V gene is TRBV5-5, the J gene TRBJ1-1; D possibly corresponds to TRBD1 (6 bases). CDR1 is SGHKS, CDR2 YYEKEE, per germline (reference sequence). The CDR3 spans 15 residues. The ends were cut back, 0 bases at V and 1 base at J, with 10 bases in the middle.

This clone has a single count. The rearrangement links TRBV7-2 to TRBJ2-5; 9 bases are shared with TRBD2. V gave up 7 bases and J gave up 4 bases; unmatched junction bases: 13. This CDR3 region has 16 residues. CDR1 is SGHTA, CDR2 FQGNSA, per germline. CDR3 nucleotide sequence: TGTGCCAGCAATCCCATCGGGGCGGGGGGGCGAGAGACCCAGTACTTC. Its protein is CASNPIGAGGRETQYF.

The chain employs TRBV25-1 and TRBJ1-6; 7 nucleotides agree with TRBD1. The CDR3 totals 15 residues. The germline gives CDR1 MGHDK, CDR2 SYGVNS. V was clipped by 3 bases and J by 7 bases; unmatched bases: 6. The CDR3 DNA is TGTGCCAGCAGTGATTGGCAGGGGGAAAATTCACCCCTCCACTTT. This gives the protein CASSDWQGENSPLHF.

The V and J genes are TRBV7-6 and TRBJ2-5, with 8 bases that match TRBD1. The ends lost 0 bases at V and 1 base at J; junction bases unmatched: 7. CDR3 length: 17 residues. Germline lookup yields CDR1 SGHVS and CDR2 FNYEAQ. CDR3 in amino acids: CASSLALGGTGQETQYF. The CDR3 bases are TGTGCCAGCAGCTTAGCTCTAGGTGGGACAGGCCAAGAGACCCAGTACTTC.